This T cell receptor (beta chain) emerged from a study of blood T cell repertoires in COVID-19. At the level of the study: Samples of COVID-19 (acute and convalescent) were obtained from the United States, Italy and Spain. PBMCs, B-cell-depleted T cells, or T cells were the source of the cDNA or gDNA that made up the material.

In the source study's methods: From reference gene primer amplification, estimates of nucleated cell counts were derived. The data were produced by immunoSEQ multiplex PCR, yet TCRdb's version contains in-frame clones alone and is incomplete. V, J and clone size reflect that table, while D and trimming were determined from the DNA. This table has hundreds of thousands of clones, around nine tenths appearing once. Germline CDR1 is SGHVS and CDR2 is FQNEAQ. V lost 4 bases and J lost 2, with 15 bases in between. This CDR3 is built from 16 residues. This clone was counted a single time. The V call is TRBV7-8, the J call TRBJ1-3; weak D call: TRBD1 (6 bases). Material: peripheral blood. This clonotype originated in a woman aged 55-70 years who had recovered from COVID-19. As DNA, the CDR3 is TGTGCCAGCAGCTACAGTTCCACAGGGACTGGAAACACCATATATTTT. Protein sequence: CASSYSSTGTGNTIYF. The full variable domain, rest sourced from reference TRBV7-8 and TRBJ1-3, is GAGVSQSPRYKVAKRGQDVALRCDPISGHVSLFWYQQALGQGPEFLTYFQNEAQLDKSGLPSDRFFAERPEGSVSTLKIQRTQQEDSAVYLCASSYSSTGTGNTIYFGEGSWLTVV.